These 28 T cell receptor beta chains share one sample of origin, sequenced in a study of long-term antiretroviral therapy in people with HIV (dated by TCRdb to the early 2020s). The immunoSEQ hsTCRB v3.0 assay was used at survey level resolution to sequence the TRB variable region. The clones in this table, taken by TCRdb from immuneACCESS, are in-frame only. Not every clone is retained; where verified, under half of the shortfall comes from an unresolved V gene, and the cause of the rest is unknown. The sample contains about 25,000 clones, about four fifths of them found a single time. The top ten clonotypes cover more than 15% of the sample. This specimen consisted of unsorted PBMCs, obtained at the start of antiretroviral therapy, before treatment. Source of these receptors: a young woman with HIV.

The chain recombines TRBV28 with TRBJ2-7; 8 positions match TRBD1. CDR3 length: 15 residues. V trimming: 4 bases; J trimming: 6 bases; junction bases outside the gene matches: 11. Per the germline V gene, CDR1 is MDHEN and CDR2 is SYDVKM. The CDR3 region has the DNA TGTGCCAGCAGTTGGGAACCTGGACAGGGTGGCGAGCAGTACTTC. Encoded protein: CASSWEPGQGGEQYF.

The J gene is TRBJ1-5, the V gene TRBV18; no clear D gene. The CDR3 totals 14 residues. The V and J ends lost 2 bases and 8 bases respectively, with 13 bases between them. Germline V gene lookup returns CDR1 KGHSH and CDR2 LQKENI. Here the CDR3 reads CASSPGYSAEPQHF. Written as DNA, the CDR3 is TGTGCCAGCTCACCAGGATATTCCGCGGAGCCCCAGCATTTT.

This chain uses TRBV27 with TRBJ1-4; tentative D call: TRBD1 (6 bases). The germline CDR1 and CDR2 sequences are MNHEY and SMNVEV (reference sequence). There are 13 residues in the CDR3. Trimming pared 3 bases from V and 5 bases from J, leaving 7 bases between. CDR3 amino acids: CASSFQGNEKLFF. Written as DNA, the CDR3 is TGTGCCAGCAGTTTTCAGGGGAATGAAAAACTGTTTTTT.

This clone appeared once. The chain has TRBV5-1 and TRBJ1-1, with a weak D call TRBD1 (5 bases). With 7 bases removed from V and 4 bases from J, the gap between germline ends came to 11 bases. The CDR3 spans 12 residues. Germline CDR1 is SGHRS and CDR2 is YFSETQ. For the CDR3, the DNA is TGCGCCAGCGGCCCCGGGGGCACTGAAGCTTTCTTT. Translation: CASGPGGTEAFF.

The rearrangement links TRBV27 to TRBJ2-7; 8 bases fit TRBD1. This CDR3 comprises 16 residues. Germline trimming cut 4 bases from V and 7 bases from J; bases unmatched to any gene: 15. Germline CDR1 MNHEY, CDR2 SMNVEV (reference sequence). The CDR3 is CASSYALGQAGREQYF. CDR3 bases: TGTGCCAGCAGTTACGCTTTGGGACAGGCCGGTAGGGAGCAGTACTTC.

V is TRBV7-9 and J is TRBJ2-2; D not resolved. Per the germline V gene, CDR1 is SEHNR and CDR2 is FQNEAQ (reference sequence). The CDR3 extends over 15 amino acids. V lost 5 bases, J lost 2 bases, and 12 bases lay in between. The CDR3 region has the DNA TGTGCCAGCAGCCTTGAAGGACGAAACACCGGGGAGCTGTTTTTT. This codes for CASSLEGRNTGELFF.

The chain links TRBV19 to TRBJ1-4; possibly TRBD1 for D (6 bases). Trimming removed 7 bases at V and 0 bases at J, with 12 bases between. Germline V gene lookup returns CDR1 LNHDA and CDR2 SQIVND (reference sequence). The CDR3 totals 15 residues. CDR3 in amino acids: CASTRGGTTNEKLFF. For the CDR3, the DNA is TGTGCCAGTACACGAGGGGGAACAACTAATGAAAAACTGTTTTTT.

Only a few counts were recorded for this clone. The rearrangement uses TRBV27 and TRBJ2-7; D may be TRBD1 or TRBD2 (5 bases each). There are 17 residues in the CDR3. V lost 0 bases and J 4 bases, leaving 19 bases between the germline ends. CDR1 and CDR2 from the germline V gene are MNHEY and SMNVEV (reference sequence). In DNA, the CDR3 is TGTGCCAGCAGTTTATCCCCCTCGAAGAGGGGTATATACGAGCAGTACTTC. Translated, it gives CASSLSPSKRGIYEQYF.

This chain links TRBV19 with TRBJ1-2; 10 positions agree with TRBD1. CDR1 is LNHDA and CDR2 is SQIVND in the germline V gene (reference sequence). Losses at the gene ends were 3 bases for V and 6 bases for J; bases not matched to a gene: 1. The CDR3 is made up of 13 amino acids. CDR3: CASSMGTGDGYTF. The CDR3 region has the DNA TGTGCCAGTAGTATGGGGACAGGGGATGGCTACACCTTC.

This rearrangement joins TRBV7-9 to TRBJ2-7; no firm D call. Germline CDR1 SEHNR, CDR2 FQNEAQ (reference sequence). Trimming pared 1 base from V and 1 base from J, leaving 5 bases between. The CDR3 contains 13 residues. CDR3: CASSLDKSYEQYF. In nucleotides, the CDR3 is TGTGCCAGCAGCTTAGACAAGTCCTACGAGCAGTACTTC.

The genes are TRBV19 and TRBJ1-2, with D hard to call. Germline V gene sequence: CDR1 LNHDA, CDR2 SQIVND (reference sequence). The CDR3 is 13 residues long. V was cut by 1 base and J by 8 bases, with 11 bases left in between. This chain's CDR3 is CASSIGQDGGYTF. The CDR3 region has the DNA TGTGCCAGTAGTATAGGCCAGGACGGCGGCTACACCTTC.

CDR3 in amino acids: CASSINGQGFNEQFF. The CDR3 DNA reads as TGTGCCAGTAGTATTAATGGACAGGGGTTTAATGAGCAGTTCTTC. The chain recombines TRBV19 with TRBJ2-1; TRBD1 aligns across 9 bases. The CDR3 is 15 residues long. The V and J ends lost 3 bases and 7 bases, in that order; junction bases with no gene match: 7. Germline V gene lookup returns CDR1 LNHDA and CDR2 SQIVND (reference sequence).

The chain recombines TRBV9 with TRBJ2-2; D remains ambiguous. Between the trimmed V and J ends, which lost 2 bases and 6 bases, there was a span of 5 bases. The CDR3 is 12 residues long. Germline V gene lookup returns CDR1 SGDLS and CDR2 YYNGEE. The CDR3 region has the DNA TGTGCCAGCAGCGTGGGATCCGGGGAGCTGTTTTTT. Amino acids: CASSVGSGELFF.

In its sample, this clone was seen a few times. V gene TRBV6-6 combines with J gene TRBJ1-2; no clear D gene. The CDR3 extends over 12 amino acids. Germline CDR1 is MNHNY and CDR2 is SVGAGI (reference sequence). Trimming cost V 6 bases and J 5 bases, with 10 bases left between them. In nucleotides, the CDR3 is TGTGCCAGCAGCGTCTTAGGGTATGGCTACACCTTC. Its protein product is CASSVLGYGYTF.

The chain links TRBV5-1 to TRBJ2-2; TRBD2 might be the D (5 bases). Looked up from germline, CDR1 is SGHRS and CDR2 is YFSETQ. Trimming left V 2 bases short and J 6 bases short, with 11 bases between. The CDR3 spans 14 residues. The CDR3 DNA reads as TGCGCCAGCAGCTTCCTAGCTACCGCCGGGGAGCTGTTTTTT. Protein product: CASSFLATAGELFF. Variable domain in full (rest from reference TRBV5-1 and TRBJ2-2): KAGVTQTPRYLIKTRGQQVTLSCSPISGHRSVSWYQQTPGQGLQFLFEYFSETQRNKGNFPGRFSGRQFSNSRSEMNVSTLELGDSALYLCASSFLATAGELFFGEGSRLTVL.

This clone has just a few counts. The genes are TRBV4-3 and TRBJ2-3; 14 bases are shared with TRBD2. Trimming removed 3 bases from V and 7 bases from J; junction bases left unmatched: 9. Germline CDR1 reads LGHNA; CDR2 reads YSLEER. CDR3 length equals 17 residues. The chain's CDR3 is CASSQGLAGATRNTQYF. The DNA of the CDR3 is TGCGCCAGCAGCCAGGGACTAGCGGGGGCGACGAGGAATACGCAGTATTTT.

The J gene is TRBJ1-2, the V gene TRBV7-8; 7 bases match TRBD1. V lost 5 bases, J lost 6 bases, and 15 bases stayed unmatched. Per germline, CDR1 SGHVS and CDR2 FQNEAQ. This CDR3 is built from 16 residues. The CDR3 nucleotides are TGTGCCAGCAGCCCCTCAAACCCGACAGGGAGGCATGGCTACACCTTC. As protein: CASSPSNPTGRHGYTF.

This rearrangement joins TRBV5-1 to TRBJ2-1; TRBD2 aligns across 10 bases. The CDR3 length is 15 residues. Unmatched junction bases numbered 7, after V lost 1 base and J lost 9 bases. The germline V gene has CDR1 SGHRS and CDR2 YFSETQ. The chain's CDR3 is CASSLLSGRGGEQFF. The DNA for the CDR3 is TGCGCCAGCAGCTTGCTAAGCGGGAGGGGGGGTGAGCAGTTCTTC.

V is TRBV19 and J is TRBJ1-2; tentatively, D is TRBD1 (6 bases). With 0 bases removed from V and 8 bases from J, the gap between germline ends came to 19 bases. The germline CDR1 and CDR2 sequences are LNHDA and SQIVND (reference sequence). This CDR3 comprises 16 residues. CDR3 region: CASSIDLRGQPHGYTF. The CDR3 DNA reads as TGTGCCAGTAGTATAGATCTAAGAGGACAGCCTCACGGCTACACCTTC.

The CDR3 DNA follows: TGCAGCGTTGAGGAGGTATTAGATGGCTACACCTTC. This codes for CSVEEVLDGYTF. The V gene is TRBV29-1, the J gene TRBJ1-2; D unclear. In germline, CDR1 is SQVTM, CDR2 ANQGSEA. Trimming pared 3 bases from V and 6 bases from J, leaving 11 bases between. There are 12 residues in the CDR3.

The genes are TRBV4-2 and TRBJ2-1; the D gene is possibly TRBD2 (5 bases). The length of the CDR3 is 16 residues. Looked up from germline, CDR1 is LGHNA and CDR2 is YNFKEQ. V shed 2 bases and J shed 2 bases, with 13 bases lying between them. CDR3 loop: CASSQRVYGTYNEQFF. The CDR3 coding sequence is TGTGCCAGCAGCCAACGGGTCTACGGGACCTACAATGAGCAGTTCTTC.

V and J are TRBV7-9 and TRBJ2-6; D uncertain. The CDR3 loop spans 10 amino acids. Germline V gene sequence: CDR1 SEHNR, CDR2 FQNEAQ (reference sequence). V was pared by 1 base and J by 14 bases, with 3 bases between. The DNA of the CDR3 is TGTGCCAGCAGCTTAGGTCTCCTGACTTTC. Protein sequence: CASSLGLLTF.

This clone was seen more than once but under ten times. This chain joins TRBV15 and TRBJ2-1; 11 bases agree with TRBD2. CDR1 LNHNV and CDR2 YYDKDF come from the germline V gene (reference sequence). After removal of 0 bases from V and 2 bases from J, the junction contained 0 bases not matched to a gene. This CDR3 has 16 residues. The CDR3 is CATSREGLAAYNEQFF. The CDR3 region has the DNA TGTGCCACCAGCAGAGAGGGACTAGCGGCCTACAATGAGCAGTTCTTC.

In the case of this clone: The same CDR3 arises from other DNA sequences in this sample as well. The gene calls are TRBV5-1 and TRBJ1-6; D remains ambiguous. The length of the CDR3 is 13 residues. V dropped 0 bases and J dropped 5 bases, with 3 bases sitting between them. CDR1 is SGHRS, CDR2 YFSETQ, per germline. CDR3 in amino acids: CASSLGDNSPLHF. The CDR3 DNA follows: TGCGCCAGCAGCTTGGGGGATAATTCACCCCTCCACTTT.

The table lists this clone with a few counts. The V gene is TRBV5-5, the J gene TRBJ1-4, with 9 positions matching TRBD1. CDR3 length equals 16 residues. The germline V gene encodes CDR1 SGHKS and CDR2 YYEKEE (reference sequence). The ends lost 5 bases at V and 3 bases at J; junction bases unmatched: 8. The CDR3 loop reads CASRAGQGAANEKLFF. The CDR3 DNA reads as TGTGCCAGCAGGGCGGGACAGGGTGCGGCTAATGAAAAACTGTTTTTT.

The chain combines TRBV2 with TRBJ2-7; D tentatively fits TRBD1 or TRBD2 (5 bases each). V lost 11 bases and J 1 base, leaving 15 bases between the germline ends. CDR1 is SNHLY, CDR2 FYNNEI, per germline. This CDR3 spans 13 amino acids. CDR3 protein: CALARDASYEQYF. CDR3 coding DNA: TGTGCCCTCGCCAGGGACGCTTCCTACGAGCAGTACTTC.

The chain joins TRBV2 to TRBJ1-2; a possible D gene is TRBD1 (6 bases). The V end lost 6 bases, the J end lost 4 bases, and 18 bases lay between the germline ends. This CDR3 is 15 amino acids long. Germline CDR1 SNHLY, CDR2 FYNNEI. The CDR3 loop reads CASSREVAGAYGYTF. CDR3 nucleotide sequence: TGTGCCAGCAGCCGGGAGGTTGCAGGGGCCTATGGCTACACCTTC.

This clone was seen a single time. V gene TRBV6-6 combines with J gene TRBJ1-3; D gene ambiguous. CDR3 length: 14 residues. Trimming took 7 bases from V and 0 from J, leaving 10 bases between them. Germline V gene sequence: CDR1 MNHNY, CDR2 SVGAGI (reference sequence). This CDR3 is CASTTGNSGNTIYF. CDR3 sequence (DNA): TGTGCCAGCACCACCGGTAACTCTGGAAACACCATATATTTT.